The present entry profiles one T cell receptor beta chain with its context. As yet, its antigen is unknown. This entry belongs to a study of long-term antiretroviral therapy in people with HIV. Sequencing relied on immunoSEQ assay v3.0, run at survey level. The protocol was immunoSEQ multiplex PCR, while the TCRdb copy is restricted to in-frame clones and leaves out a portion. Here the sample spans tens of thousands of clones, around 86% being singletons. The study, taken as a whole, reports: When set beside controls, HIV repertoires had CDR3 length ranges that were narrower. ART adherence, viral resistance and therapy changes went unrecorded.

The clonotype originates from a man between 18 and 35 years old with HIV. The specimen comprised unsorted PBMCs, sampled 1.5 years after starting antiretroviral therapy.

The CDR3 bases are TGTGCCAGCAGTACCAGCATTGGGGGTTTAAGCACCGGGGAGCTGTTTTTT. This gives the protein CASSTSIGGLSTGELFF. This chain joins TRBV27 and TRBJ2-2; either TRBD1 or TRBD2 may fit D (5 bases each). Trimming removed 5 bases at V and 4 bases at J, with 20 bases between. Germline V gene data show CDR1 as MNHEY and CDR2 as SMNVEV (reference sequence). The CDR3 totals 17 residues.